The sequence of this TCR beta chain was determined in a study of T cells in Graves' hyperthyroidism and ophthalmopathy (dated by TCRdb to the late 2010s). Broadly, across the study: Peripheral blood samples were taken at initial diagnosis, before any treatment was given. TCR V-J signatures able to tell the groups apart were searched for in a discovery cohort of approximately 95 patients, of whom 43 had Graves' ophthalmopathy and 57 had stable Graves' hyperthyroidism. Whether ophthalmopathy could be predicted prospectively was tested in an independent validation cohort made up of 18 to 20 hyperthyroidism patients plus 17 patients who later progressed to ophthalmopathy. For training and testing, the 80 to 100 patients in the discovery cohort were randomly divided in a 7:3 ratio. Thyroid tissue and blood T-cell repertoires from more than 5 Graves' hyperthyroidism patients were also compared in the study. Following sampling, methimazole starting at 30 mg daily was given to hyperthyroidism patients, and high-dose intravenous methylprednisolone was given to ophthalmopathy patients. The paper describes TCR Vbeta CDR3 sequencing of 135 peripheral blood samples, made up of roughly 45 ophthalmopathy patients, around 78 hyperthyroidism patients and 17 progressor patients.

The CDR3 has 17 amino acids, counting the end cysteine and phenylalanine. Only CDR3 DNA remains: 51 bases, in frame from the first base. V is cut back by 2 bases and J by 0 bases, with 4 bases in the junction unmatched. The germline V gene encodes CDR1 LGHDT and CDR2 YNNKEL (reference sequence). Amplification of TCR beta CDR3 regions was carried out from RNA transcripts. A first-round RT-PCR of the TCR CDR3 used the HTBI primer set with the Qiagen OneStep RT-PCR kit. Libraries were constructed in a second round of multiplex PCR, after which size selection and purification were carried out. The libraries were sequenced on an Illumina HiSeq2000 using paired-end 100 bp reads. The study's own analysis went as follows. SOAPnuke was used to process the raw data, with reads discarded if the reads contained adapters or uncalled bases, had a mean Phred below 15, or lacked an exact constant-primer or identifier match. COPE v1.2.5 was used to merge high-quality paired reads, and clonotypes were defined as unique nucleotide sequences. MiTCR v1.1 was used to align clonotypes to the IMGT TRBV, TRBD and TRBJ reference segments. Only V-J combinations with frequency above 0.0001, covering about 99% of repertoires, were analysed. The TCS score was defined as F50 (clonal expansion) divided by E x V (chaos), with BLOSUM62-based TCRdist calculated between CDR3 peptides within each V-J. Welch's t-statistics and random forest reduced fewer than 600 V-J features to about 13, which were used in a naive Bayes classifier (R e1071). The public sequencing data were trimmed at Q25 with fastp and processed into clonotypes with MiXCR by TCRdb, which kept only in-frame beta chains. Every distinct CDR3 protein forms one entry, paired with its most common genes and DNA. These V and J calls originate from TCRdb's pipeline instead of the authors' own analysis. For this sample there are around 200,000 distinct CDR3 sequences; approximately 20% appear just once. The top ten clonotypes cover just under 45% of the sample.

A patient counted as having stable Graves' hyperthyroidism if no progression to ophthalmopathy occurred over 18 months of follow-up. Hyperthyroidism patients were aged 18 to 65 years and newly diagnosed, with disease duration of less than 2 months. Exclusion was applied to patients with uncontrolled infections, other autoimmune diseases, pregnancy or lactation. Diagnoses were established on the basis of clinical symptoms, serum thyroxine and TRAb, thyroid ultrasound, and orbital computed tomography. PBMCs were separated from roughly 9.6 ml of fresh peripheral blood using Ficoll-Paque density gradient centrifugation. Total RNA was extracted using Trizol reagent, and RNA quality was assessed on an Agilent 2100 Bioanalyzer. The paper's findings and limits, for the study overall: No statistical method was used to fix the sample size in advance, and group allocation was not hidden from the investigators. In validation, progression to ophthalmopathy was predicted by the model with nearly 71% sensitivity and around 76% specificity, a median of around 5.9 months before onset. Ophthalmopathy was separated from stable hyperthyroidism by a 13 V-J signature model, with about 88% sensitivity and about 81% specificity obtained in cross-validation and 80%/75% obtained in testing. Most expanded thyroid clonotypes (frequency above 0.001) were also found in blood, which suggests that blood repertoires may mirror thyroid immune responses.

This clonotype was detected only a few times. There is no known antigen for this receptor. No base qualities exist here, and no much larger clone lies one base off it. The TCR originated in a man aged 35 to 55 with Graves' hyperthyroidism. The V gene is TRBV3-1 and the J gene is TRBJ2-5; 12 bases in the junction line up with TRBD2. Sequenced: blood. In nucleotide form, the sequence is TGTGCCAGCAGCCAAAGGACTAGCGGGGCTTACCAAGAGACCCAGTACTTC. Its amino acids are CASSQRTSGAYQETQYF.